The 21 T cell receptor beta chains presented below share a single source sample, sequenced in a study of blood T cells in healthy people across ages. Alongside a J-beta primer mix, a sample-barcoded 5' primer served in a second PCR lasting roughly 7 to 12 cycles. TCRdb recomputed calls from the 5' RACE reads with MiXCR, one row per CDR3 protein. The sample contains 1.5 million to 2 million distinct CDR3 sequences, approximately 39% of which appear only once. The sequenced sample consisted of blood. These receptors originate from a human donor in good health.

The table lists this clonotype with many counts. This chain uses TRBV28 with TRBJ2-4; the D gene is possibly TRBD1 (6 bases). Germline-derived CDR1 and CDR2 are MDHEN and SYDVKM. The CDR3 loop spans 16 amino acids. Trimming cost V 3 bases and J 0 bases, with 12 bases left between them. The CDR3 DNA sequence: TGTGCCAGCAGTTTCTCAGGGGAACTAGCCAAAAACATTCAGTACTTC. Its protein is CASSFSGELAKNIQYF.

There are a few counts of this clonotype. The rearrangement links TRBV9 to TRBJ2-3, with TRBD1 matching over 9 bases. V shed 6 bases, J shed 2 bases, and the junction held 7 bases outside the gene matches. The CDR3 has 15 amino acids. CDR1 and CDR2 (germline): SGDLS, YYNGEE. The CDR3 nucleotides read TGTGCCAGCACCGGGACAGGGAACCCCACAGATACGCAGTATTTT. Amino acid sequence: CASTGTGNPTDTQYF. Filled out from reference TRBV9 and TRBJ2-3, the complete variable domain reads DSGVTQTPKHLITATGQRVTLRCSPRSGDLSVYWYQQSLDQGLQFLIQYYNGEERAKGNILERFSAQQFPDLHSELNLSSLELGDSALYFCASTGTGNPTDTQYFGPGTRLTVL.

This clonotype was seen ten or more times. The CDR3 sequence is CASSLDYKLEQYF. DNA for the CDR3: TGTGCCAGCAGCTTAGATTACAAGCTCGAGCAGTACTTC. This sequence joins TRBV7-3 and TRBJ2-7; no clear D gene. The V and J ends lost 2 bases and 6 bases respectively, with 11 bases between them. This CDR3 contains 13 residues. In germline, CDR1 is SGHTA, CDR2 FQGTGA.

The V gene is TRBV7-9, the J gene TRBJ2-3; D is ambiguous. In germline, CDR1 is SEHNR, CDR2 FQNEAQ (reference sequence). Trimming took off 3 bases at V and 1 base at J, with 11 bases between the two ends. The CDR3 is made up of 15 amino acids. CDR3 sequence reads: CASSFRADGTDTQYF. In nucleotides, the CDR3 is TGTGCCAGCAGCTTTCGGGCGGATGGCACAGATACGCAGTATTTT.

The chain links TRBV2 to TRBJ2-7; D gene ambiguous. The CDR3 has 16 amino acids. In germline, CDR1 is SNHLY, CDR2 FYNNEI. The V end lost 8 bases, the J end lost 0 bases, and 20 bases lay between the germline ends. DNA of the CDR3: TGTGCCAGCGGGTTGGTGGGCCCGGACCACTCCTACGAGCAGTACTTC. It encodes CASGLVGPDHSYEQYF.

The rearrangement uses TRBV7-2 and TRBJ1-2; TRBD1 agrees at 11 bases. The CDR3 runs to 16 residues. Per germline, CDR1 SGHTA and CDR2 FQGNSA. Unmatched junction bases numbered 11, after V lost 5 bases and J lost 6 bases. CDR3 in amino acids: CASSLPLDRGRNGYTF. CDR3 coding DNA: TGTGCCAGCAGCCTCCCCCTGGACAGGGGGCGCAATGGCTACACCTTC.

The rearrangement uses TRBV5-1 and TRBJ2-1; TRBD2 aligns across 13 bases. From germline, CDR1 is SGHRS and CDR2 YFSETQ. Trimming took 9 bases from V and 0 from J; bases not matched to a gene: 9. This CDR3 region has 17 residues. The CDR3 DNA follows: TGCGCCAAGGGACTAGCGGGGTCTAACAGCTCCTACAATGAGCAGTTCTTC. Translating it yields CAKGLAGSNSSYNEQFF.

The chain combines TRBV6-1 with TRBJ2-3, with D maybe TRBD1 (7 bases). The CDR3 length is 14 residues. Trimming cost V 5 bases and J 2 bases, with 11 bases left between them. Germline V gene sequence: CDR1 MNHNS, CDR2 SASEGT. This CDR3 is CASSTGEDTDTQYF. As DNA, the CDR3 is TGTGCCAGCAGTACAGGGGAGGACACAGATACGCAGTATTTT.

This chain uses TRBV20-1 with TRBJ1-2, with TRBD1 as a possible D gene (5 bases). The CDR3 runs to 11 residues. Germline assignment: CDR1 DFQATT and CDR2 SNEGSKA (reference sequence). V gave up 5 bases and J gave up 9 bases, with 13 bases separating them. In nucleotides, the CDR3 is TGCAGTGCTTCCGGGACGAGGAGCTACACCTTC. It translates to CSASGTRSYTF.

CDR3 in DNA: TGTGCCAGCAGCCCCACCAGGACTAGCGGGGCCTTCTCCTACGAGCAGTACTTC. Protein: CASSPTRTSGAFSYEQYF. This chain connects TRBV3-1 to TRBJ2-7; TRBD2 aligns across 12 bases. V lost 4 bases and J lost 0; bases outside the gene matches: 10. Germline V gene data show CDR1 as LGHDT and CDR2 as YNNKEL (reference sequence). This CDR3 is built from 18 residues.

The chain uses TRBV10-3 and TRBJ2-5; no firm D call. The CDR3 is 9 amino acids. V was cut by 7 bases and J by 6 bases, with 3 bases left in between. Germline V gene data show CDR1 as ENHRY and CDR2 as SYGVKD. The CDR3 DNA reads as TGTGCCATCAAGCAGACCCAGTACTTC. This codes for CAIKQTQYF.

This clonotype was seen a handful of times. The rearrangement joins TRBV7-2 to TRBJ2-1; 10 bases map to TRBD2. The V gene end was trimmed by 3 bases and the J gene end by 8 bases; junction bases not matched to a gene: 7. Germline-derived CDR1 and CDR2 are SGHTA and FQGNSA. The CDR3 is made up of 15 amino acids. CDR3 loop: CASSFQAGGPDEQFF. In nucleotides, the CDR3 is TGTGCCAGCAGCTTTCAAGCGGGGGGGCCGGATGAGCAGTTCTTC.

The sample holds a few counts of this clonotype. J is TRBJ1-5 and V is TRBV29-1; D is uncertain. V dropped 3 bases and J dropped 0 bases, with 6 bases sitting between them. Germline lookup yields CDR1 SQVTM and CDR2 ANQGSEA. The CDR3 totals 13 residues. This CDR3 reads CSVEVYSNQPQHF. The CDR3, as DNA: TGCAGCGTTGAGGTCTATAGCAATCAGCCCCAGCATTTT.

In regard to this clonotype: At one end, the junction sequence differs from germline, possibly due to a read error. V and J are TRBV12-3 or TRBV12-4 and TRBJ2-6; maybe TRBD2 (6 bases). The CDR3 extends over 16 amino acids. The CDR3 protein is CASSFFRDSRANVLTF. The CDR3 nucleotides are TGTGCCAGCAGTTTTTTCAGGGACTCTAGGGCCAACGTCCTGACTTTC.

The gene calls are TRBV7-9 and TRBJ2-7; D possibly corresponds to TRBD1 (5 bases). Trimming cost V 4 bases and J 0 bases, with 16 bases left between them. Germline V gives CDR1 SEHNR, CDR2 FQNEAQ (reference sequence). CDR3 size: 16 residues. The CDR3 region is CASSSTTDLPSYEQYF. The CDR3 bases are TGTGCCAGCAGCTCGACGACAGACCTCCCCTCCTACGAGCAGTACTTC. Supplemented by reference TRBV7-9 and TRBJ2-7, the full variable domain reads DTGVSQNPRHKITKRGQNVTFRCDPISEHNRLYWYRQTLGQGPEFLTYFQNEAQLEKSRLLSDRFSAERPKGSFSTLEIQRTEQGDSAMYLCASSSTTDLPSYEQYFGPGTRLTVT.

The chain joins TRBV11-3 to TRBJ2-1, with a tentative D call TRBD1 (5 bases). The CDR3 contains 16 residues. Germline loops: CDR1 SGHNT, CDR2 YENEEA. V shed 0 bases and J shed 4 bases, with 13 bases lying between them. This chain's CDR3 is CASSLEPDRAYNEQFF. CDR3 nucleotides: TGTGCCAGCAGCTTAGAACCTGACAGAGCGTACAATGAGCAGTTCTTC. The whole variable domain, remainder taken from reference TRBV11-3 and TRBJ2-1, is EAGVVQSPRYKIIEKKQPVAFWCNPISGHNTLYWYLQNLGQGPELLIRYENEEAVDDSQLPKDRFSAERLKGVDSTLKIQPAELGDSAVYLCASSLEPDRAYNEQFFGPGTRLTVL.

This clonotype was observed a few times. This sequence joins TRBV10-3 and TRBJ1-2, with D uncertain. The V gene lost 0 bases and the J gene lost 8 bases, with 10 bases spanning the gap. This CDR3 is 13 amino acids long. CDR1 is ENHRY, CDR2 SYGVKD, per germline. The CDR3 bases are TGTGCCATCAGTGAGTCTACAGCAGGAGGCTACACCTTC. Amino acids: CAISESTAGGYTF.

This clonotype has just a few counts. The J gene is TRBJ2-7, the V gene TRBV7-2, with D possibly TRBD1 on 6 matching bases. Trimming cost V 5 bases and J 2 bases, with 13 bases left between them. Per the germline V gene, CDR1 is SGHTA and CDR2 is FQGNSA. The CDR3 extends over 14 amino acids. The CDR3, as DNA: TGTGCCAGCAGCCTATGGACAGCGGCCTACGAGCAGTACTTC. Translating gives CASSLWTAAYEQYF. The complete variable domain, with remaining parts taken from reference TRBV7-2 and TRBJ2-7, reads GAGVSQSPSNKVTEKGKDVELRCDPISGHTALYWYRQSLGQGLEFLIYFQGNSAPDKSGLPSDRFSAERTGGSVSTLTIQRTQQEDSAVYLCASSLWTAAYEQYFGPGTRLTVT.

The chain couples TRBV5-1 to TRBJ2-2; 9 bases are shared with TRBD1. V was clipped by 2 bases and J by 4 bases; unmatched bases: 6. The CDR3 runs to 16 residues. Germline V CDR1 and CDR2: SGHRS, YFSETQ. CDR3 sequence reads: CASSFAGQGGTGELFF. DNA for the CDR3: TGCGCCAGCAGCTTTGCGGGACAGGGTGGCACCGGGGAGCTGTTTTTT.

The chain links TRBV10-3 to TRBJ2-5; no clear D. Trimming shortened V by 6 bases and J by 3 bases, and 20 bases separated the two germline ends. The CDR3 has 16 amino acids. Germline V CDR1 and CDR2: ENHRY, SYGVKD. CDR3 bases: TGTGCCATCAGGGGTCATTCCGACTCGGACGAAGAGACCCAGTACTTC. Translating it yields CAIRGHSDSDEETQYF.

The CDR3 DNA reads as TGCGCCAGCAGCCAAGGACTTAACAATCAGCCCCAGCATTTT. As protein: CASSQGLNNQPQHF. V and J are TRBV4-3 and TRBJ1-5, with D unclear. Trimming took 1 base from V and 3 from J, leaving 7 bases between them. This CDR3 region has 14 residues. Germline V gene sequence: CDR1 LGHNA, CDR2 YSLEER.